Presented here are 2 T cell receptor beta chains from one specimen sequenced in a study of cytomegalovirus exposure and HLA in healthy donors. PCR was performed using 60 Vbeta and 13 Jbeta primers. The method was immunoSEQ multiplex PCR; TCRdb's version includes in-frame clones alone and lacks a portion of them. The sample shows about 160,000 clones, about 80% of them seen only once. Sequencing was done on a sample of PBMCs. These receptors originate from a man aged 18 to 30 in good health and CMV-seropositive.

The chain joins TRBV15 to TRBJ1-1; maybe TRBD1 (5 bases). CDR1 and CDR2 (germline): LNHNV, YYDKDF (reference sequence). This CDR3 has 16 amino acids. V was pared by 0 bases and J by 0 bases, with 11 bases between. In nucleotides, the CDR3 is TGTGCCACCAGCAGAGACTGGGGCCGCATGAACACTGAAGCTTTCTTT. It specifies CATSRDWGRMNTEAFF.

CDR3 nucleotides: TGTGCCACCAGTTCTTATAGCAATCAGCCCCAGCATTTT. Amino acids: CATSSYSNQPQHF. The chain joins TRBV15 to TRBJ1-5; D not certain. Germline V gene data show CDR1 as LNHNV and CDR2 as YYDKDF (reference sequence). V was cut by 6 bases and J by 0 bases, with 6 bases left in between. The length of the CDR3 is 13 residues.